This T cell receptor beta chain was documented in a study of cytomegalovirus exposure and HLA in healthy donors. The donors were members of the validation cohort comprising about 130 subjects, separate from the roughly 670-subject first cohort. Whole-study findings and limits: There were a few CMV-associated chains whose specificity for CMV antigens was confirmed in vitro. The study found most TCR sequences rare, yet found some public TCRs in many donors.

With regard to this clone: Its antigen is unknown.

Assay used: immunoSEQ multiplex PCR; TCRdb lists only in-frame clones, some missing. The sample has about 220,000 clones, around nine tenths seen once. Sequenced material: PBMCs. The origin of this receptor is a man between 18 and 35 years old in good health and CMV-seronegative.

CDR3: CASREPGQPVYGYTF. The DNA of the CDR3 is TGTGCCAGCAGGGAACCGGGACAGCCAGTCTATGGCTACACCTTC. This chain links TRBV7-2 with TRBJ1-2, with TRBD1 matching 7 bases. The junction had 11 bases not matched to a gene; V was cut back by 6 bases and J by 4 bases. The CDR3 extends over 15 amino acids. CDR1 and CDR2 (germline): SGHTA, FQGNSA.